This T cell receptor beta chain was captured in a study of cytomegalovirus exposure and HLA in healthy donors. Broader study findings: Researchers had no immune exposure information except CMV serostatus available.

Trimming pared 4 bases from V and 8 bases from J, leaving 18 bases between. Looked up from germline, CDR1 is LNHNV and CDR2 is YYDKDF (reference sequence). This CDR3 comprises 15 residues. PCR amplification relied on 60 Vbeta primers (plus 13 Jbeta primers). The table came from immunoSEQ multiplex PCR; TCRdb's copy has only in-frame clones and leaves some out. Of just over 150,000 clones listed, around 84% are singletons. This clone appeared once. Its antigen is not identified. V and J are TRBV15 and TRBJ2-1, with D perhaps matching TRBD2 (6 bases). The clonotype originates from a young man in good health and CMV-seronegative. The specimen was PBMCs. The CDR3 sequence is CATSTSSARVDEQFF. The CDR3 nucleotides are TGTGCCACCAGCACGTCTAGCGCCCGAGTTGATGAGCAGTTCTTC.